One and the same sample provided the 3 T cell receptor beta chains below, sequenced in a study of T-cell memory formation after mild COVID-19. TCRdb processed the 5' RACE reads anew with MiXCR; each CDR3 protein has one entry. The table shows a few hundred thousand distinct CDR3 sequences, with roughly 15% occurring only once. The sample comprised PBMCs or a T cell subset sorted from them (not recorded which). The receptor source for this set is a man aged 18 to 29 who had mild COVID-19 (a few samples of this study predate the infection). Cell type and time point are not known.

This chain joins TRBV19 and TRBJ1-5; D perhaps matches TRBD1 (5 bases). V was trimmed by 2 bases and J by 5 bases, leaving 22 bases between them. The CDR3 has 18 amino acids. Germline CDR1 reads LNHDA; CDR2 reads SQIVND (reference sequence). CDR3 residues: CASSIRGRARGLDQPQHF. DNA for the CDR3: TGTGCCAGTAGTATAAGGGGCAGGGCAAGAGGCCTCGATCAGCCCCAGCATTTT.

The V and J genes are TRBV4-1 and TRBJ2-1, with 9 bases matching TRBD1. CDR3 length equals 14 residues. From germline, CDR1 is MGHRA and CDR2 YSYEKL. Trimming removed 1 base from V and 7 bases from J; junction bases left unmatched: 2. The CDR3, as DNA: TGCGCCAGCAGCCAAGGGGACAGGGTGAATGAGCAGTTCTTC. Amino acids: CASSQGDRVNEQFF.

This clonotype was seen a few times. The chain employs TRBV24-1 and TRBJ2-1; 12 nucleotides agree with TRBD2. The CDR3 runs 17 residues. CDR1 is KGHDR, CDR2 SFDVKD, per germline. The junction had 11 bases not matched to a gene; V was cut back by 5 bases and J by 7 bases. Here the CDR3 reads CATSVGTSGLLINEQFF. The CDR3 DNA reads TGTGCCACCAGTGTGGGGACTAGCGGGCTTTTGATTAATGAGCAGTTCTTC.